Below are 20 T cell receptor beta chains sequenced from a single sample in a study of siplizumab effects on memory and regulatory T cells. TCRdb keeps only in-frame clones here, not all; method: immunoSEQ multiplex PCR. The sample includes approximately 100,000 clones, 80% to 95% of them seen just once. The source material was non-Treg CD4+ T cells sorted from blood. These receptors all come from a human donor in good health.

Here the CDR3 reads CASSLRANKLQPQHF. CDR3 bases: TGTGCCAGCAGCTTGAGGGCGAACAAGCTACAGCCCCAGCATTTT. The chain is built from TRBV5-6 and TRBJ1-5; D gene unclear. Germline V gives CDR1 SGHDT, CDR2 YYEEEE. The V end lost 1 base, the J end lost 7 bases, and 15 bases lay between the germline ends. This CDR3 has 15 amino acids.

The chain employs TRBV4-3 and TRBJ1-3; D ambiguous. V lost 0 bases and J lost 0, with 6 bases in between. This CDR3 is 15 amino acids long. From germline, CDR1 is LGHNA and CDR2 YSLEER. The CDR3 DNA reads TGCGCCAGCAGCCAAGATAAGATCTCTGGAAACACCATATATTTT. As protein: CASSQDKISGNTIYF.

V is TRBV9 and J is TRBJ2-5, with unresolved D. Per the germline V gene, CDR1 is SGDLS and CDR2 is YYNGEE. V lost 0 bases and J 5 bases, leaving 11 bases between the germline ends. The CDR3 has 14 residues. The CDR3 loop is CASSVAPRGETQYF. As DNA, the CDR3 is TGTGCCAGCAGCGTAGCCCCTAGAGGCGAGACCCAGTACTTC.

V is TRBV30 and J is TRBJ2-1, with D uncertain. Germline CDR1 and CDR2: GTSNPN and SVGIG (reference sequence). This CDR3 comprises 12 residues. V was pared by 3 bases and J by 7 bases, with 10 bases between. CDR3 sequence (DNA): TGTGCCTGGAGCGCCACCGTGAATGAGCAGTTCTTC. Its translation: CAWSATVNEQFF.

The chain links TRBV5-6 to TRBJ2-7; 9 nucleotides match TRBD2. V gave up 2 bases and J gave up 3 bases; unmatched junction bases: 18. Germline assignment: CDR1 SGHDT and CDR2 YYEEEE. The CDR3 length is 19 residues. The CDR3 protein is CASSLKVLSGRPLGYEQYF. The CDR3 DNA is TGTGCCAGCAGCTTAAAGGTACTGAGCGGGAGGCCCCTCGGCTACGAGCAGTACTTC.

A note on this clone: Additional DNA sequences in this sample encode the identical CDR3. The V gene is TRBV19, the J gene TRBJ2-7, with D possibly being TRBD1 or TRBD2 (5 bases each). Germline CDR1 LNHDA, CDR2 SQIVND (reference sequence). The ends were cut back, 4 bases at V and 0 bases at J, with 7 bases in the middle. The CDR3 extends over 13 amino acids. Written as DNA, the CDR3 is TGTGCCAGTAGTAGGGGGAGCTCCTACGAGCAGTACTTC. This codes for CASSRGSSYEQYF.

CDR3 amino acids: CASRIQAPVRGEQYF. CDR3 bases: TGTGCCAGCAGAATACAGGCTCCCGTTAGAGGGGAGCAGTACTTC. V is TRBV5-5 and J is TRBJ2-7; D assignment may be TRBD1 or TRBD2 (5 bases each). CDR3 size: 15 residues. Germline V gene sequence: CDR1 SGHKS, CDR2 YYEKEE (reference sequence). V lost 5 bases, J lost 7 bases, and 22 bases lay in between.

CDR3 amino acids: CASSPKEGFHEQYF. CDR3 nucleotides: TGTGCCAGCTCACCAAAGGAGGGTTTCCACGAGCAGTACTTC. V usage is TRBV18 and J usage is TRBJ2-7; tentative D call: TRBD2 (6 bases). The germline CDR1 and CDR2 sequences are KGHSH and LQKENI. The CDR3 runs to 14 residues. Trimming pared 2 bases from V and 5 bases from J, leaving 13 bases between.

The chain has TRBV7-8 and TRBJ2-5; D is unresolved. There are 14 residues in the CDR3. V lost 1 base, J lost 2 bases, and 8 bases lay in between. CDR1 and CDR2 from the germline V gene are SGHVS and FQNEAQ. The CDR3 sequence: CASSLGGKQETQYF. The CDR3 nucleotides are TGTGCCAGCAGCTTAGGAGGTAAACAAGAGACCCAGTACTTC.

The chain has TRBV7-2 and TRBJ2-1, with D possibly being TRBD1 (6 bases). Germline V CDR1 and CDR2: SGHTA, FQGNSA. The CDR3 runs 14 residues. V lost 4 bases and J lost 7, with 14 bases in between. The CDR3 sequence: CASSYNRAPNEQFF. CDR3 sequence (DNA): TGTGCCAGCAGCTACAACAGGGCCCCAAATGAGCAGTTCTTC.

The rearrangement uses TRBV19 and TRBJ1-5; 9 nucleotides align to TRBD1. This CDR3 region has 16 residues. In germline, CDR1 is LNHDA, CDR2 SQIVND (reference sequence). After removal of 3 bases from V and 6 bases from J, the junction contained 9 bases not matched to a gene. CDR3 sequence: CASSIPDRGYSQPQHF. The DNA of the CDR3 is TGTGCCAGTAGTATCCCCGACAGGGGGTACTCTCAGCCCCAGCATTTT.

The chain links TRBV14 to TRBJ2-1; 13 bases map to TRBD2. There are 16 residues in the CDR3. The V and J ends lost 2 bases and 7 bases, in that order; junction bases with no gene match: 5. CDR1 and CDR2 from the germline V gene are SGHDN and FVKESK. DNA for the CDR3: TGTGCCAGCAGCCAACCCACTAGCGGGAGGGGGAATGAGCAGTTCTTC. This codes for CASSQPTSGRGNEQFF.

V and J are TRBV10-3 and TRBJ1-5; D remains ambiguous. Trimming shortened V by 3 bases and J by 2 bases, and 11 bases separated the two germline ends. The CDR3 has 15 amino acids. Germline-derived CDR1 and CDR2 are ENHRY and SYGVKD. The CDR3 reads CAISDARKGNQPQHF. The CDR3 DNA follows: TGTGCCATCAGTGACGCGCGTAAGGGCAATCAGCCCCAGCATTTT.

The chain carries TRBV5-1 and TRBJ1-3; D gene uncertain. Germline CDR1 SGHRS, CDR2 YFSETQ. The CDR3 consists of 16 residues. V lost 1 base and J 0 bases, leaving 11 bases between the germline ends. DNA of the CDR3: TGCGCCAGCAGCTTGCTATCCGGAACCTCTGGAAACACCATATATTTT. Translating gives CASSLLSGTSGNTIYF.

The chain couples TRBV5-1 to TRBJ2-3; D gene unclear. Trimming left V 0 bases short and J 6 bases short, with 11 bases between. The germline V gene encodes CDR1 SGHRS and CDR2 YFSETQ. This CDR3 spans 14 amino acids. The CDR3 nucleotides read TGCGCCAGCAGCTTGGGGTCGGATGACGATACGCAGTATTTT. Its translation is CASSLGSDDDTQYF.

Concerning this clone: Within the sample, other DNA sequences also encode this same CDR3. The rearrangement uses TRBV5-1 and TRBJ2-3, with a tentative D call TRBD1 (5 bases). V lost 0 bases, J lost 0 bases, and 5 bases lay in between. The germline CDR1 and CDR2 sequences are SGHRS and YFSETQ. The CDR3 is 14 residues long. CDR3 DNA sequence: TGCGCCAGCAGCTTGGGACAGAGCACAGATACGCAGTATTTT. Its translation: CASSLGQSTDTQYF.

This clone turned up a few times. The chain recombines TRBV2 with TRBJ2-1; 8 bases match TRBD2. Germline V lookup: CDR1 SNHLY, CDR2 FYNNEI. V gave up 9 bases and J gave up 7 bases; unmatched junction bases: 8. There are 13 residues in the CDR3. This CDR3 reads CASKWAGGNEQFF. CDR3 DNA: TGTGCCAGTAAATGGGCGGGAGGAAATGAGCAGTTCTTC.

V usage is TRBV15 and J usage is TRBJ2-1, with D possibly matching TRBD2 (6 bases). The germline V and J ends were trimmed by 4 bases and 5 bases, with 15 bases remaining between them. CDR3 length: 15 residues. Germline values: CDR1 LNHNV, CDR2 YYDKDF (reference sequence). The DNA for the CDR3 is TGTGCCACCAGCAAGATGGCTAGCGAGCACAATGAGCAGTTCTTC. Residues: CATSKMASEHNEQFF.

This clone was detected once. The chain links TRBV29-1 to TRBJ2-7; unclear D gene. Germline-derived CDR1 and CDR2 are SQVTM and ANQGSEA. The CDR3 is made up of 13 amino acids. The V end lost 4 bases, the J end lost 0 bases, and 10 bases lay between the germline ends. CDR3 bases: TGCAGCGTTGGGGCCCCAGCCTCCTACGAGCAGTACTTC. Protein product: CSVGAPASYEQYF.

The J gene is TRBJ2-3, the V gene TRBV5-1; TRBD2 aligns across 8 bases. Looked up from germline, CDR1 is SGHRS and CDR2 is YFSETQ. The CDR3 covers 16 residues. The J segment lost 1 base and the V segment lost 2 bases, leaving 6 bases of the junction unmatched. The CDR3 spells CASSFSWREGTDTQYF. CDR3 coding DNA: TGCGCCAGCAGCTTCTCCTGGCGGGAGGGCACAGATACGCAGTATTTT. The variable domain in full, with the rest retrieved from reference TRBV5-1 and TRBJ2-3, is KAGVTQTPRYLIKTRGQQVTLSCSPISGHRSVSWYQQTPGQGLQFLFEYFSETQRNKGNFPGRFSGRQFSNSRSEMNVSTLELGDSALYLCASSFSWREGTDTQYFGPGTRLTVL.